This T cell receptor beta chain comes out of a study of CD8+ T cells in alopecia areata. Findings and caveats of the study: For lesional scalp, especially alopecia totalis/universalis, clonality was higher than in normal scalp. Sequencing of scalp samples also captures resident alphabeta T cells of normal skin. Many of the expanded lesional clones endured in scalp and blood while on tofacitinib.

As for this clone: Its antigen remains unidentified.

V was shortened by 1 base and J by 3 bases, with 7 bases between the two germline ends. The CDR3 extends over 14 amino acids. Per germline, CDR1 SGHTA and CDR2 FQGNSA. Sequencing used cDNA as its template, made by extracting RNA and reverse transcribing it. The assay was immunoSEQ multiplex PCR, and TCRdb's table has in-frame clones only and misses some. The sample records approximately 210,000 clones, approximately 67% being singletons. Specified treatment: oral pan-JAK inhibitor, 5-10 mg twice daily. Individuals with alopecia areata gave both lesional scalp punch biopsies and peripheral blood for collection.

This chain uses TRBV7-2 with TRBJ1-5; D ambiguous. This receptor was taken from a human donor with alopecia areata. Sequenced material: CD4+ T cells sorted from blood, taken around week 42, from a patient treated with tofacitinib. CDR3 coding DNA: TGTGCCAGCAGCTTAGTCGTCTACAATCAGCCCCAGCATTTT. It encodes CASSLVVYNQPQHF. Complete variable domain (other parts from reference TRBV7-2 and TRBJ1-5): GAGVSQSPSNKVTEKGKDVELRCDPISGHTALYWYRQSLGQGLEFLIYFQGNSAPDKSGLPSDRFSAERTGGSVSTLTIQRTQQEDSAVYLCASSLVVYNQPQHFGDGTRLSIL.